This paragraph reports one TCR beta chain. This sample stems from a study of T-cell reconstitution after alpha-beta-depleted transplantation in children. Germline-derived CDR1 and CDR2 are DFQATT and SNEGSKA (reference sequence). The CDR3 is 12 residues long. The V and J ends lost 6 bases and 4 bases, in that order; junction bases with no gene match: 3. As it was prepared, the TCRbeta library received unique molecular identifiers. MiXCR, applied by TCRdb to the PCR reads, yields one record per CDR3 protein. The sample includes fewer than 90,000 distinct CDR3 sequences, 7% to 8% of them seen just once.

This clonotype was sampled from a human donor who donated a stem cell graft to a child with acute lymphoblastic leukemia. V gene TRBV20-1 combines with J gene TRBJ2-7, with 10 bases identical to TRBD1. The sequences come from PBMCs from the stem cell graft donor, collected from the stem cell graft. CDR3 in amino acids: CSARDRGYEQYF. The CDR3 bases are TGCAGTGCGCGGGACAGGGGTTACGAGCAGTACTTC.